Sequencing of this TCR beta chain was carried out in a study of response to subunit inactivated influenza vaccine. This clonotype has just a few counts. Trimming pared 3 bases from V and 3 bases from J, leaving 13 bases between. The CDR3 spans 14 residues. Germline lookup yields CDR1 SGDLS and CDR2 YYNGEE. Each CDR3 protein gets one entry after TCRdb re-called the RT-PCR reads with MiXCR. Among around 530,000 distinct CDR3 sequences, over 9.5% were seen once, and the ten largest hold about a tenth. The origin of this receptor is a man between 45 and 60 years old who received an inactivated influenza vaccine. The chain carries TRBV9 and TRBJ2-7; a weak D match, TRBD1 (6 bases). The sequencing here drew on PBMCs from blood, taken on the day of vaccination. The CDR3 reads CASSASGAVYEQYF. CDR3 DNA: TGTGCCAGCAGCGCATCAGGGGCGGTCTACGAGCAGTACTTC.